Below, one T cell receptor beta chain is given with its context. Antigen unknown. The record originates from a study of post-analysis software for immune sequencing data. Study summary: The disease courses spanned relapsing-remitting, secondary progressive and progressive-relapsing forms of multiple sclerosis.

V lost 8 bases to trimming and J lost 4 bases; unmatched junction nucleotides: 15. CDR1 and CDR2 from the germline V gene are LGHNA and YNFKEQ. This CDR3 is built from 17 residues. Study results and limitations: Controls had lower frequencies than patients of 4 or 5 TRBV segments, which included TRBV5-6, TRBV5-1 and TRBV20-1. The normalized Chao1 diversity of multiple sclerosis patients was significantly lower than that of controls.

Included in the TCR beta cDNA libraries were unique molecular identifiers. TCRdb called the PCR reads again in MiXCR, with one record for every CDR3 protein. The sample holds about 460,000 distinct CDR3 sequences, roughly 45% seen once. The specimen sequenced was blood. This sequence was found in a girl aged 5-17 years with multiple sclerosis. The gene calls are TRBV4-2 and TRBJ2-1, with TRBD2 matching 9 bases. CDR3 nucleotides: TGTGCCAGCCTGGGGCGGGCTAGCGGGAAAGATTACAATGAGCAGTTCTTC. Residues: CASLGRASGKDYNEQFF.